This T cell receptor beta chain was found in a study of shared clonotypes between healthy human individuals. The study, taken as a whole, reports: With few donors, the genetic and exposure-history diversity represented was limited. Roughly 5% of naive CD4 clonotypes were common to several donors.

Original data processing: ImmunoSEQ gave junction-only sequences without quality scores, so filtering differed. The assay was immunoSEQ multiplex PCR, and TCRdb's table has in-frame clones only and misses some. V and J calls and clone size are given by that table; D and trimming were obtained from the DNA. The sample lists about a million clones; roughly 80% were seen once. Partitioning of CD4+ cells yielded a CD45RA+ naive subset and a CD45RA-negative memory subset. As for this clone: The antigen is unknown.

The receptor was derived from a man aged 18 to 29 in good health. Some clones in this sample may be carry-over from other donors' samples. Specimen: memory CD4+ T cells from PBMCs. As to subset: CD45RA-negative fraction.

The CDR3 DNA is TGTGCCAGCAGTCCACTCAGGGGAACCAAAAACATTCAGTACTTC. Translation gives CASSPLRGTKNIQYF. The V gene is TRBV6-6, the J gene TRBJ2-4, with a tentative D call TRBD1 (6 bases). CDR3 length: 15 residues. Trimming took off 5 bases at V and 2 bases at J, with 13 bases between the two ends. The germline CDR1 and CDR2 sequences are MNHNY and SVGAGI (reference sequence).